A selection of T cell receptor beta chains follows, all from one sample in a study of blood T cell repertoires in COVID-19. The method was immunoSEQ multiplex PCR; TCRdb's version includes in-frame clones alone and lacks a portion of them. The data hold some 490,000 clones, with around 85% observed a single time. Sequencing input: peripheral blood. Receptors were obtained from a human donor in a cohort sampled during active COVID-19. CDR3s include the opening cysteine and the closing phenylalanine or tryptophan. A D gene is named only where the DNA matches it firmly. The size of a clone is reported for some rows only, either as once, few or many, or as a class for expanded clones.

v_gene: TRBV25-1; d_gene: TRBD1; j_gene: TRBJ1-1; abundance: .; CDR3nt: TGTGCCAGCAGTGTACTCCAGGACAGGGTGGGGGCTTTCTTT; CDR3aa: CASSVLQDRVGAFF
v_gene: TRBV13; d_gene: TRBD2; j_gene: TRBJ2-3; abundance: .; CDR3nt: TGTGCCAGCAGCTTCGGGACTAGCGGGAGCCATACGCAGTATTTT; CDR3aa: CASSFGTSGSHTQYF
v_gene: TRBV30; d_gene: .; j_gene: TRBJ1-2; abundance: once; CDR3nt: TGTGCCTGGAGGTTGCCTCCCAGGGCGTATGGCTACACCTTC; CDR3aa: CAWRLPPRAYGYTF
v_gene: TRBV18; d_gene: TRBD1; j_gene: TRBJ2-1; abundance: .; CDR3nt: TGTGCCAGCTCACCTGGACAGGGATACTACAATGAGCAGTTCTTC; CDR3aa: CASSPGQGYYNEQFF
v_gene: TRBV30; d_gene: .; j_gene: TRBJ1-5; abundance: .; CDR3nt: TGTGCCGCCGGTGGGGGGGATTTTAGCAATCAGCCCCAGCATTTT; CDR3aa: CAAGGGDFSNQPQHF
v_gene: TRBV4-2; d_gene: TRBD1; j_gene: TRBJ1-6; abundance: few; CDR3nt: TGTGCCAGCAGCCAAGATCGCGGGACAGGGGGAAATTCACCCCTCCACTTT; CDR3aa: CASSQDRGTGGNSPLHF
v_gene: TRBV19; d_gene: TRBD2; j_gene: TRBJ2-3; abundance: .; CDR3nt: TGTGCCAGTAGTATAGCTGCGGGAGGGCCGGATACGCAGTATTTT; CDR3aa: CASSIAAGGPDTQYF
v_gene: TRBV5-3; d_gene: .; j_gene: TRBJ2-7; abundance: .; CDR3nt: TGTGCCAGAAGCCCGCGTAGCGCGAAGTACTTC; CDR3aa: CARSPRSAKYF
v_gene: TRBV29-1; d_gene: .; j_gene: TRBJ1-2; abundance: .; CDR3nt: TGCAGCGTTGTTAGTTTGGGAGGGGAGGGCTACACCTTC; CDR3aa: CSVVSLGGEGYTF
v_gene: TRBV11-2; d_gene: .; j_gene: TRBJ2-3; abundance: .; CDR3nt: TGTGCCAGCAGCCCGGGGGATTACCCCACAGATACGCAGTATTTT; CDR3aa: CASSPGDYPTDTQYF
v_gene: TRBV7-2; d_gene: TRBD2; j_gene: TRBJ2-3; abundance: .; CDR3nt: TGTGCCAGCAGCTTAGTGATTAGCGGGAGTGGAGATACGCAGTATTTT; CDR3aa: CASSLVISGSGDTQYF
v_gene: TRBV25-1; d_gene: TRBD1; j_gene: TRBJ1-5; abundance: .; CDR3nt: TGTGCCAGCAGCCGAACAGGGGCCAATCAGCCCCAGCATTTT; CDR3aa: CASSRTGANQPQHF
v_gene: TRBV14; d_gene: .; j_gene: TRBJ1-2; abundance: .; CDR3nt: TGTGCCAGCAGCCGAGACATTGACTATGGCTACACCTTC; CDR3aa: CASSRDIDYGYTF
v_gene: TRBV24-1; d_gene: TRBD2; j_gene: TRBJ2-1; abundance: once; CDR3nt: TGTGCCACCAGTGACCCTAGCGGTGGTTACAATGAGCAGTTCTTC; CDR3aa: CATSDPSGGYNEQFF
v_gene: TRBV6-1; d_gene: TRBD1; j_gene: TRBJ2-1; abundance: .; CDR3nt: TGTGCCAGCAGTGAGGACAGGGGAGCTTGGAATGAGCAGTTCTTC; CDR3aa: CASSEDRGAWNEQFF
v_gene: TRBV5-1; d_gene: TRBD2; j_gene: TRBJ2-3; abundance: .; CDR3nt: TGCGCCAGCAGCTTGACGACTAGCGGCACAGATACGCAGTATTTT; CDR3aa: CASSLTTSGTDTQYF
v_gene: TRBV5-4; d_gene: TRBD2; j_gene: TRBJ2-7; abundance: .; CDR3nt: TGTGCCAGCAGACGATCGGGGGGGAATTCCTACGAGCAGTACTTC; CDR3aa: CASRRSGGNSYEQYF
v_gene: TRBV6-5; d_gene: TRBD1; j_gene: TRBJ1-1; abundance: .; CDR3nt: TGTGCCAGCAGGGTCCGGGACAGGGGTACTGAAGCTTTCTTT; CDR3aa: CASRVRDRGTEAFF
v_gene: TRBV2; d_gene: TRBD2; j_gene: TRBJ2-7; abundance: .; CDR3nt: TGTGCCAGCAGCCCCCTAGCGGGAGGGCCTTACGAGCAGTACTTC; CDR3aa: CASSPLAGGPYEQYF
v_gene: TRBV7-9; d_gene: .; j_gene: TRBJ2-1; abundance: .; CDR3nt: TGTGCCAGCACAATTGGGGTTACAGGGCTGGGTGAGCAGTTCTTC; CDR3aa: CASTIGVTGLGEQFF
v_gene: TRBV5-4; d_gene: TRBD1; j_gene: TRBJ2-7; abundance: .; CDR3nt: TGTGCCAGCAGCTTGGATCCAGGGGGCTACTACGAGCAGTACTTC; CDR3aa: CASSLDPGGYYEQYF
v_gene: TRBV7-6; d_gene: TRBD2; j_gene: TRBJ2-3; abundance: .; CDR3nt: TGTGCCAGCAGCTTAATCGACGGGAGGCCCACAGATACGCAGTATTTT; CDR3aa: CASSLIDGRPTDTQYF
v_gene: TRBV2; d_gene: TRBD1; j_gene: TRBJ1-5; abundance: .; CDR3nt: TGTGCCAGCACCGGGACAGGGGGCTATCAGCCCCAGCATTTT; CDR3aa: CASTGTGGYQPQHF
v_gene: TRBV11-3; d_gene: .; j_gene: TRBJ2-2; abundance: few; CDR3nt: TGTGCCAGCAGCCCCCGGGGGAGCGGGTCGCTGTACACCGGGGAGCTGTTTTTT; CDR3aa: CASSPRGSGSLYTGELFF
v_gene: TRBV19; d_gene: TRBD2; j_gene: TRBJ2-3; abundance: .; CDR3nt: TGTGCCAGTACCAGCGGGAGAGAAGATACGCAGTATTTT; CDR3aa: CASTSGREDTQYF
v_gene: TRBV27; d_gene: .; j_gene: TRBJ1-2; abundance: .; CDR3nt: TGTGCCAGCACCCTACGGGGAGGGGGGGGCTACACCTTC; CDR3aa: CASTLRGGGGYTF
v_gene: TRBV4-1; d_gene: .; j_gene: TRBJ1-5; abundance: few; CDR3nt: TGCGCCACCCGAGGACGGACAAATCAGCCCCAGCATTTT; CDR3aa: CATRGRTNQPQHF
v_gene: TRBV5-1; d_gene: .; j_gene: TRBJ1-6; abundance: few; CDR3nt: TGCGCCAGCAGCCCGACCGGGGGGCCTAATTCACCCCTCCACTTT; CDR3aa: CASSPTGGPNSPLHF
v_gene: TRBV7-2; d_gene: TRBD2; j_gene: TRBJ2-1; abundance: .; CDR3nt: TGTGCCAGCAGCTCCGGGATAGCGGGAGGGCGGGCGATCTTC; CDR3aa: CASSSGIAGGRAIF
v_gene: TRBV10-3; d_gene: TRBD1; j_gene: TRBJ1-4; abundance: .; CDR3nt: TGTGCCATCAGTCCGGGACAGGGAAATGAAAAACTGTTTTTT; CDR3aa: CAISPGQGNEKLFF
v_gene: TRBV3-1/TRBV3-2; d_gene: .; j_gene: TRBJ1-4; abundance: .; CDR3nt: TGTGCCAGCAGCCAAAGGGGTGGGACTAATGAAAAACTGTTTTTT; CDR3aa: CASSQRGGTNEKLFF
v_gene: TRBV15; d_gene: .; j_gene: TRBJ1-1; abundance: .; CDR3nt: TGTGCCACCAGCAGAGATCTCGGGTTCAACACTGAAGCTTTCTTT; CDR3aa: CATSRDLGFNTEAFF
v_gene: TRBV11-3; d_gene: .; j_gene: TRBJ2-5; abundance: once; CDR3nt: TGTGCCAGCAGCTTACGGGGGGAGACCCAGTACTTC; CDR3aa: CASSLRGETQYF
v_gene: TRBV5-1; d_gene: .; j_gene: TRBJ2-5; abundance: few; CDR3nt: TGCGCCAGCAGCATCGGGACTGGCGGAGGGTTGTCGGAGACCCAGTACTTC; CDR3aa: CASSIGTGGGLSETQYF
v_gene: TRBV30; d_gene: TRBD2; j_gene: TRBJ2-5; abundance: .; CDR3nt: TGTGCCTGGAATAGCGGGGGACCAACAGGGACCCAGTACTTC; CDR3aa: CAWNSGGPTGTQYF
v_gene: TRBV20-1; d_gene: .; j_gene: TRBJ1-2; abundance: few; CDR3nt: TGCAGTGCTAGTGGAGGTGGGGGGACCGGCTACACCTTC; CDR3aa: CSASGGGGTGYTF
v_gene: TRBV10-1; d_gene: TRBD1; j_gene: TRBJ2-7; abundance: .; CDR3nt: TGCGCCAGCAGTGGGCCGGGGACAGCCTACGAGCAGTACTTC; CDR3aa: CASSGPGTAYEQYF
v_gene: TRBV19; d_gene: .; j_gene: TRBJ1-2; abundance: .; CDR3nt: TGTGCCAGTAGTATCTGGGCCTCCCGCGGGGATGGCTACACCTTC; CDR3aa: CASSIWASRGDGYTF
v_gene: TRBV3-1/TRBV3-2; d_gene: .; j_gene: TRBJ2-7; abundance: .; CDR3nt: TGTGCCAGCAGCCAAGATATAACCAGGGTTCGGAACGAGCAGTACTTC; CDR3aa: CASSQDITRVRNEQYF